This entry is about one TCR beta chain. Its antigen is undetermined. Trimming stripped 1 base from V and 5 bases from J, with 17 bases between. The germline V gene encodes CDR1 SGHRS and CDR2 YFSETQ. The CDR3 has 16 amino acids. The data belong to a study of a mutant IDH1 vaccine in newly diagnosed glioma. As for the study in general: Radiotherapy, temozolomide, or both had been given previously, and both were given to most. Study results and caveats: Pseudoprogression seemed unlinked to shifts in top peripheral T cell clonotypes.

Time point defined: baseline, week 1 (first vaccination visit). Regarding treatment: pre-vaccination baseline after standard-of-care therapy. Every donor had a new WHO grade 3 or 4 astrocytoma that was IDH1-mutant, with loss of nuclear ATRX. Only in-frame clones appear in the TCRdb table, and some are missing; sequencing was by immunoSEQ multiplex PCR. The repertoire has 20,000 to 25,000 clones, approximately 85% of them found once; the top ten carry less than 5.5%. The genes are TRBV5-1 and TRBJ2-3; D is possibly TRBD1 (7 bases). The TCR sequence derives from a man in his forties with glioma. The sample in question was PBMCs, obtained from a glioma patient treated with radiotherapy, temozolomide or both. Here the CDR3 DNA reads TGCGCCAGCAGCTTGCCGGCAGGCCAGGGGGGAGATACGCAGTATTTT. Translating gives CASSLPAGQGGDTQYF.